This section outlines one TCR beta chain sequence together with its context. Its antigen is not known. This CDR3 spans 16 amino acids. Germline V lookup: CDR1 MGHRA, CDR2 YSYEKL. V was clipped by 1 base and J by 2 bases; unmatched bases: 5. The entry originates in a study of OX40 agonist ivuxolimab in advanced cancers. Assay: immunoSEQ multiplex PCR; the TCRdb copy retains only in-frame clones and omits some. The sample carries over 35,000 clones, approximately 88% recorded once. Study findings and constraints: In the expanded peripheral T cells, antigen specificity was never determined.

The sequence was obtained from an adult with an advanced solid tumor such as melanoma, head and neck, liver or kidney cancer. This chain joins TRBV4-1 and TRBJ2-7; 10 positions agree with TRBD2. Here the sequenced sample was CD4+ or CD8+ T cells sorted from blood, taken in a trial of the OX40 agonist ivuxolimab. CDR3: CASSQVGLAGAYEQYF. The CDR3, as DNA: TGCGCCAGCAGCCAAGTGGGGCTAGCGGGAGCCTACGAGCAGTACTTC.